One and the same sample provided the 7 T cell receptor beta chains below, sequenced in a study of blood T cell repertoires in COVID-19. Here immunoSEQ multiplex PCR was the method, and the copy in TCRdb shows in-frame clones only, minus some. The sample has roughly 150,000 clones; around 80% are singletons. The sample consisted of peripheral blood. Receptor source: a woman in her 70s who had recovered from COVID-19.

The chain couples TRBV4-1 to TRBJ2-3; D is perhaps TRBD1 (6 bases). V lost 1 base and J 0 bases, leaving 11 bases between the germline ends. The germline V gene encodes CDR1 MGHRA and CDR2 YSYEKL. This CDR3 comprises 16 residues. The chain's CDR3 is CASSQVGGSSTDTQYF. CDR3 in DNA: TGCGCCAGCAGCCAAGTTGGGGGCTCGAGCACAGATACGCAGTATTTT.

This chain links TRBV28 with TRBJ2-2; 7 nucleotides match TRBD1. The V segment lost 3 bases and the J segment 6 bases; nucleotides outside the gene matches: 1. This CDR3 has 13 amino acids. The germline V gene has CDR1 MDHEN and CDR2 SYDVKM. The CDR3: CASSLGQSGELFF. The CDR3 bases are TGTGCCAGCAGTTTGGGACAGTCCGGGGAGCTGTTTTTT.

The V call is TRBV9, the J call TRBJ1-2, with 8 bases aligning to TRBD1. Germline CDR1 SGDLS, CDR2 YYNGEE. The CDR3 sequence is 17 residues long. V gave up 4 bases and J gave up 0 bases; unmatched junction bases: 11. The CDR3 nucleotides are TGTGCCAGCAGCCCCCCGGACAGGGTTTTTGCTAACTATGGCTACACCTTC. Translating it yields CASSPPDRVFANYGYTF.

V gene TRBV6-5 combines with J gene TRBJ1-2; D unclear. Deletions cut 0 bases from V and 4 bases from J, with 9 bases between. The CDR3 is 14 residues long. Germline CDR1 and CDR2: MNHEY and SVGAGI. CDR3 loop: CASSYSRYGYGYTF. The CDR3 coding sequence is TGTGCCAGCAGTTACTCCCGGTACGGCTATGGCTACACCTTC.

The CDR3 nucleotides are TGTGCCAGCAGCTTGGGAGGGGCGAGCGGAGAGACCCAGTACTTC. It translates to CASSLGGASGETQYF. The chain is built from TRBV7-6 and TRBJ2-5; 7 nucleotides match TRBD2. The CDR3 is 15 residues long. V gave up 3 bases and J gave up 4 bases; unmatched junction bases: 8. Germline V CDR1 and CDR2: SGHVS, FNYEAQ.

The chain is built from TRBV7-3 and TRBJ2-7; possibly TRBD2 for D (6 bases). The V end lost 5 bases, the J end lost 12 bases, and 20 bases lay between the germline ends. CDR3 length: 13 residues. The germline V gene has CDR1 SGHTA and CDR2 FQGTGA. The CDR3 DNA sequence: TGTGCCAGCAGCGCATCGGGGCGGGACGTTTTGTACTTC. Its protein product is CASSASGRDVLYF.

V is TRBV7-2 and J is TRBJ1-3; 7 bases map to TRBD1. J lost 4 bases, V lost 5 bases, and 8 bases had no gene match. This CDR3 is 15 amino acids long. Germline CDR1 reads SGHTA; CDR2 reads FQGNSA. The CDR3 DNA is TGTGCCAGCAGCCCCGACAGGGCACCCGGAAACACCATATATTTT. This codes for CASSPDRAPGNTIYF. The full variable domain, in which reference TRBV7-2 and TRBJ1-3 provide the parts outside the CDR3, is GAGVSQSPSNKVTEKGKDVELRCDPISGHTALYWYRQSLGQGLEFLIYFQGNSAPDKSGLPSDRFSAERTGGSVSTLTIQRTQQEDSAVYLCASSPDRAPGNTIYFGEGSWLTVV.